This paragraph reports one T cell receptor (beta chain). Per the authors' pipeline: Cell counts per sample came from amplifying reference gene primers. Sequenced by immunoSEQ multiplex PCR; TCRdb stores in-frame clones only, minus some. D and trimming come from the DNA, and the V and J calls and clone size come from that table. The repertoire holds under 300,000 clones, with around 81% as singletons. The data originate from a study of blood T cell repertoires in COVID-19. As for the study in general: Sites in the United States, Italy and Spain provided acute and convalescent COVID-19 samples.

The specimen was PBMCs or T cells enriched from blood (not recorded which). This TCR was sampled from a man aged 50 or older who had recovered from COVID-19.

CDR3 loop: CAVRAGVVASPLHF. CDR3 bases: TGTGCCGTGAGGGCAGGGGTAGTTGCTTCACCCCTCCACTTT. The chain joins TRBV10-3 to TRBJ1-6; tentatively, D is TRBD1 (6 bases). V was cut by 11 bases and J by 9 bases, with 20 bases left in between. Germline CDR1 is ENHRY and CDR2 is SYGVKD. There are 14 residues in the CDR3.